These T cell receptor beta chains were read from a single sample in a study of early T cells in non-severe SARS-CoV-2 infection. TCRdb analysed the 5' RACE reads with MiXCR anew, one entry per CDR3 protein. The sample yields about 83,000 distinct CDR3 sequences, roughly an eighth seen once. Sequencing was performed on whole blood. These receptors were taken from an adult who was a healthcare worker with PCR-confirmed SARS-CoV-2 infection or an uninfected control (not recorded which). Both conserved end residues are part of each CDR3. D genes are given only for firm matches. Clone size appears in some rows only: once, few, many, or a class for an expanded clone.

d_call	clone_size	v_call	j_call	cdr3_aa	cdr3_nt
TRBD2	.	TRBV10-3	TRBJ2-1	CAISTPGLAGYNEQFF	TGTGCCATCAGTACTCCGGGACTAGCGGGCTACAATGAGCAGTTCTTC
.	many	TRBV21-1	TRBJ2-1	CASSKTTLLADKWGGQFF	TGTGCCAGCAGCAAAACTACCCTACTAGCGGATAAGTGGGGGGGGCAGTTCTTC
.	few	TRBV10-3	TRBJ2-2	CAIRVTVNTGELFF	TGTGCCATCAGGGTAACAGTAAACACCGGGGAGCTGTTTTTT
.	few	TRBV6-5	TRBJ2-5	CASSFGTTTETQYF	TGTGCCAGCAGTTTCGGGACCACCACGGAGACCCAGTACTTC
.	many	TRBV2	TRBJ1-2	CASSMGLRDGYTF	TGTGCCAGCAGTATGGGGCTACGGGATGGCTACACCTTC
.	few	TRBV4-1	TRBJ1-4	CASSQGLTNEKLFF	TGCGCCAGCAGCCAAGGACTGACGAATGAAAAACTGTTTTTT
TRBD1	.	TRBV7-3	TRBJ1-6	CASSLLGDREASPLHF	TGTGCCAGCAGCTTATTAGGCGACAGGGAAGCTTCACCCCTCCACTTT
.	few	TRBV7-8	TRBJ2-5	CASSPTTQYF	TGTGCCAGCAGCCCGACGACTCAGTACTTC
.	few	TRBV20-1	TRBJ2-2	CSARRAVTGELFF	TGCAGTGCTAGGAGGGCAGTTACCGGGGAGCTGTTTTTT
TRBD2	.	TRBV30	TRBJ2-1	CAWRVPGGRFEQFF	TGTGCCTGGAGGGTACCGGGAGGAAGGTTTGAGCAGTTCTTC
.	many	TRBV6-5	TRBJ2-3	CASSLRGRTDTQYF	TGTGCCAGCAGTCTCCGAGGGAGGACAGATACGCAGTATTTT
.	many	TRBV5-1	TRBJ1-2	CASSLSDPNYGYTF	TGCGCCAGCAGCTTGTCTGACCCTAACTATGGCTACACCTTC
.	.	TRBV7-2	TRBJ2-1	CASSFLPTGSSYNEQFF	TGTGCCAGCAGCTTCCTACCCACGGGTAGCTCCTACAATGAGCAGTTCTTC
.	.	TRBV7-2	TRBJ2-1	CASSLEASYYNEQFF	TGTGCCAGCAGCTTAGAGGCTAGCTATTACAATGAGCAGTTCTTC
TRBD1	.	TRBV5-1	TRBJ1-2	CASSLEGQGSDGYTF	TGCGCCAGCAGCTTGGAGGGACAGGGGTCTGACGGCTACACCTTC
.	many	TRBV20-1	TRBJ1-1	CSARGLATEAFF	TGCAGTGCTAGAGGGCTTGCCACTGAAGCTTTCTTT
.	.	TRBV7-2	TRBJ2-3	CASSLRFGSDTQYF	TGTGCCAGCAGCTTAAGGTTCGGGAGCGATACGCAGTATTTT
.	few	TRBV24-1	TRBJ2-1	CATSDLQANSYNEQFF	TGTGCCACCAGTGATTTGCAGGCGAACTCCTACAATGAGCAGTTCTTC
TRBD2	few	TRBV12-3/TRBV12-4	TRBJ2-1	CASSSRQTSGNNEQFF	TGTGCCAGCAGTTCTAGACAGACTAGCGGAAACAATGAGCAGTTCTTC
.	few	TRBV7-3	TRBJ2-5	CASSLGVVAQETQYF	TGTGCCAGCAGCTTAGGGGTGGTTGCCCAAGAGACCCAGTACTTC
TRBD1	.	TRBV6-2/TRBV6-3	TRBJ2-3	CASSTPIWGQGSDTQYF	TGTGCCAGCAGCACCCCGATTTGGGGACAGGGTTCAGATACGCAGTATTTT
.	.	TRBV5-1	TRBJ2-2	CASSGHRDPNTGELFF	TGCGCCAGCAGCGGTCACAGGGACCCGAACACCGGGGAGCTGTTTTTT
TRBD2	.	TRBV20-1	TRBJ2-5	CSATGLAGPQETQYF	TGCAGTGCTACGGGACTAGCGGGACCCCAAGAGACCCAGTACTTC
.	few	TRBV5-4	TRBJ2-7	CASSLWGTYEQYF	TGTGCCAGCAGCTTATGGGGTACCTACGAGCAGTACTTC
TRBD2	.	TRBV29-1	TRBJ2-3	CSGQQSGRADTQYF	TGCAGCGGCCAGCAAAGCGGGAGGGCAGATACGCAGTATTTT
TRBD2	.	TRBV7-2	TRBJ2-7	CASSPGLALRDEQYF	TGTGCCAGCAGCCCAGGACTAGCCCTCCGGGACGAGCAGTACTTC
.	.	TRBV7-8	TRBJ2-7	CASSPTHEQYF	TGTGCCAGCAGCCCAACCCACGAGCAGTACTTC
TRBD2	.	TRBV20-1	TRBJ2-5	CSAELAGEGETQYF	TGCAGTGCGGAACTAGCGGGAGAGGGGGAGACCCAGTACTTC
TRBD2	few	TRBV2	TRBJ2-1	CARGTSGVGEQFF	TGTGCCAGAGGGACTAGCGGGGTCGGTGAGCAGTTCTTC
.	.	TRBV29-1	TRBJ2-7	CSVSRGYEQYF	TGCAGCGTCTCGAGGGGGTACGAGCAGTACTTC
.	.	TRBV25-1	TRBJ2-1	CASSELGAGSYNEQFF	TGTGCCAGCAGTGAATTGGGCGCGGGGTCCTACAATGAGCAGTTCTTC
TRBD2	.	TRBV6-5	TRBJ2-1	CASSYSAGGYNEQFF	TGTGCCAGCAGTTATTCAGCGGGAGGGTACAATGAGCAGTTCTTC
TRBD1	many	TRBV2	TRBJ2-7	CASSIQGAGYEQYF	TGTGCCAGCTCTATTCAGGGGGCAGGCTACGAGCAGTACTTC
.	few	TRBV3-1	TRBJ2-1	CASSLPGSYNEQFF	TGTGCCAGCAGCCTTCCGGGAAGCTACAATGAGCAGTTCTTC
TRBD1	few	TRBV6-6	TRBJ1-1	CASSPTGANTEAFF	TGTGCCAGCAGTCCCACAGGGGCGAACACTGAAGCTTTCTTT
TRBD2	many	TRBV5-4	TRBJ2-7	CASSVGSGEYYEQYF	TGTGCCAGCAGCGTGGGGAGCGGGGAATACTACGAGCAGTACTTC
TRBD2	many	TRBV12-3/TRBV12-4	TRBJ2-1	CASSQPSTSGRVDEQFF	TGTGCCAGCAGTCAACCATCGACTAGCGGGAGGGTCGATGAGCAGTTCTTC
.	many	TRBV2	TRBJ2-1	CARQTSVGHNEQFF	TGTGCCAGACAGACCAGCGTAGGACACAATGAGCAGTTCTTC
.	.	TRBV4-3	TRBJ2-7	CASSLPREAYEQYF	TGCGCCAGCAGTCTGCCACGAGAGGCCTACGAGCAGTACTTC
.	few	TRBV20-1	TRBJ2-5	CSAIGQFQETQYF	TGCAGTGCTATCGGACAGTTCCAAGAGACCCAGTACTTC
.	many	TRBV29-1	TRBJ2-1	CSVEGRGVNNEQFF	TGCAGCGTTGAAGGCAGGGGCGTGAACAATGAGCAGTTCTTC
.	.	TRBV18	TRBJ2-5	CASLRSSQETQYF	TGTGCCAGCTTGCGAAGCAGCCAAGAGACCCAGTACTTC
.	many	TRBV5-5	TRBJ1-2	CASSQEGTYGYTF	TGTGCCAGCAGCCAGGAGGGGACCTATGGCTACACCTTC
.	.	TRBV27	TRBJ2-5	CASSFTDLETQYF	TGTGCCAGCAGTTTTACCGATTTGGAGACCCAGTACTTC
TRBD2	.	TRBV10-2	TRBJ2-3	CASGTSGRDTQYF	TGCGCCAGCGGGACTAGCGGGAGAGATACGCAGTATTTT
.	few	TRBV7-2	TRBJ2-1	CASSFVNEQFF	TGTGCCAGCAGCTTCGTAAATGAGCAGTTCTTC
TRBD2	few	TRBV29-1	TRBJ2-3	CSVERVAGGPGDTQYF	TGCAGCGTTGAGAGAGTGGCGGGAGGGCCAGGGGATACGCAGTATTTT
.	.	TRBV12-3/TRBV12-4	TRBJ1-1	CASSLALGYQNTEAFF	TGTGCCAGCAGTTTAGCGCTCGGATATCAGAACACTGAAGCTTTCTTT